Described below is a single TCR beta chain sequence and its context. Its antigen remains unknown. The V segment lost 2 bases and the J segment 5 bases; nucleotides outside the gene matches: 18. Germline CDR1 and CDR2: SGHAT and FQNNGV. CDR3 length: 18 residues. PCR used 60 Vbeta primers and 13 Jbeta primers. Here immunoSEQ multiplex PCR was the method, and the copy in TCRdb shows in-frame clones only, minus some. The sample shows roughly 230,000 clones, roughly 78% of them seen only once. This sample is drawn from a study of cytomegalovirus exposure and HLA in healthy donors. General study points: In a later analysis, roughly 17,000 TCR beta sequences were associated with HLA alleles at 0.05 false discovery rate.

The sequence was collected from a boy younger than 18 in good health and CMV-seronegative. The chain recombines TRBV11-2 with TRBJ2-7, with TRBD1 matching over 7 bases. Sequenced: PBMCs. CDR3 residues: CASSLIGGAMNGYDEQYF. DNA of the CDR3: TGTGCCAGCAGCTTAATAGGGGGCGCAATGAATGGCTATGACGAGCAGTACTTC.